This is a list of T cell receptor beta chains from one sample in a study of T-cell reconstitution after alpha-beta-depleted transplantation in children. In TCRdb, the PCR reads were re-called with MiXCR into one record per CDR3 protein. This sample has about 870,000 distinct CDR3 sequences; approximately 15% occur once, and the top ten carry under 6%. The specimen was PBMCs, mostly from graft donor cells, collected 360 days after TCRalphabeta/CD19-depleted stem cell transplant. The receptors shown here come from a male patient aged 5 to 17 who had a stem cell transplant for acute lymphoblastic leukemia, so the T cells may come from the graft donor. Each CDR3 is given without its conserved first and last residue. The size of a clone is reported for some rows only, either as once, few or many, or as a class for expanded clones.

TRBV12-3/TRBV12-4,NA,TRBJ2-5,ASSLSLFGETQY
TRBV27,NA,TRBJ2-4,ASSSLTGTVQNIQY
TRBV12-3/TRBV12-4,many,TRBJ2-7,ASSPSSITSVYEQY
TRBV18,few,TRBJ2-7,ASSPSAGPYEQY
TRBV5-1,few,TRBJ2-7,ASSRQDRTYEQY
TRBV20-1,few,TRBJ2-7,SVPTSGSYEQY
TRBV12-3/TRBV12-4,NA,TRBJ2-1,ASNRDRGNEQF
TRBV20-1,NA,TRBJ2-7,SALQGSSYEQY
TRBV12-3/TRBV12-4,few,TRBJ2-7,ASSLAPRTSEQY
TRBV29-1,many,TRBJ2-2,SVGGVMNTGELF
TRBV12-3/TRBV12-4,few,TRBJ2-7,ASSLAGQGREQY
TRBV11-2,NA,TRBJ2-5,ASSFGLAGDQETQY
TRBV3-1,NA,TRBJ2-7,ASSLGRRQY
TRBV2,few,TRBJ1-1,ASTEQGLQIDTEAF
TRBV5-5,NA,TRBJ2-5,ASSSLTLETQY
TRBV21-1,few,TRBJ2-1,ASSKDGTVGLAGGQYNEQF
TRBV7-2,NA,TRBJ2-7,ASSFGGSYEHY
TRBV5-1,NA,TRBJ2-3,ASSLAPGVVNTQY